The entry below describes one T cell receptor (beta chain). The data were produced by immunoSEQ multiplex PCR, yet TCRdb's version contains in-frame clones alone and is incomplete. Among 200,000 to 250,000 clones listed, approximately 81% were seen once. This CDR3 has 13 amino acids. V dropped 4 bases and J dropped 7 bases, with 11 bases sitting between them. The V gene's germline CDR1 is SGHTA and CDR2 FQGTGA. The sample belongs to a study of blood T cell repertoires in COVID-19. This TCR was sampled from a woman aged 55-69 years who had recovered from COVID-19. Material: peripheral blood. V usage is TRBV7-3 and J usage is TRBJ2-1, with D possibly being TRBD2 (6 bases). CDR3 DNA: TGTGCCAGCAGCTCCGCGCGGGGAAATGAGCAGTTCTTC. Protein sequence: CASSSARGNEQFF.